This T cell receptor beta chain was sequenced in a study of T cells in Graves' hyperthyroidism and ophthalmopathy. General study findings and limits: Ophthalmopathy, which appeared later, was predicted by the model a median about 6 months before onset. By a 13 V-J model, ophthalmopathy was set apart from stable hyperthyroidism. Researchers found most expanded thyroid clonotypes above 0.001 in blood as well.

At least ten counts were recorded for this clonotype. Antigen: not known. Lactation, pregnancy, other autoimmune disease or uncontrolled infection led to exclusion of patients. The TCR beta CDR3 regions underwent amplification using RNA transcripts as the source. HTBI primers drove first-round RT-PCR of the TCR CDR3. In TCRdb, the multiplex PCR reads were re-called with MiXCR into one record per CDR3 protein. The table has roughly 580,000 distinct CDR3 sequences, around 42% seen once. This sequence was found in a woman aged 18-29 years with Graves' hyperthyroidism. What was sequenced was peripheral blood or thyroid tissue (not recorded which).

CDR3 residues: CASSFPDSGNTIYF. CDR3 DNA: TGTGCCAGCAGCTTCCCCGACTCTGGAAACACCATATATTTT. The chain uses TRBV7-8 and TRBJ1-3; D is uncertain. Germline V CDR1 and CDR2: SGHVS, FQNEAQ. Trimming took 3 bases from V and 0 from J, leaving 6 bases between them. This CDR3 spans 14 amino acids.